This TCR beta chain was sequenced for a study of metastatic and nonmetastatic thyroid tumors. In the original analysis: Using the CDR3 differences seen across clinicopathological groups, the authors built a distant-metastasis classifier for papillary thyroid cancer, which was meant to discriminate distant-metastatic patients. With MiXCR, TCRdb called clones anew from the PCR reads. TCRdb, not the original authors, processed these V and J calls. Here the sample spans 43,000 or so clones, approximately 4.1% being singletons. This CDR3 contains 14 residues. Per the germline V gene, CDR1 is SGHKS and CDR2 is YYEKEE (reference sequence). The V and J ends lost 2 bases and 0 bases respectively, with 5 bases between them. This clone was detected many times. Each patient came to thyroid surgery without any prior treatment (of any kind).

The clonotype originates from a female donor with papillary thyroid cancer or a benign thyroid nodule (not recorded which). Some clones in this sample may be carry-over from other donors' samples. The V call is TRBV5-5, the J call TRBJ1-4; D gene unclear. Sequencing was performed on blood. DNA of the CDR3: TGTGCCAGCAGCTTTACGTCAACTAATGAAAAACTGTTTTTT. Protein product: CASSFTSTNEKLFF.